A single sample is the source of the 18 T cell receptor beta chains below, sequenced in a study of T cells in Graves' hyperthyroidism and ophthalmopathy. RNA transcripts gave rise to amplified TCR beta CDR3 regions. During a first-round RT-PCR of the TCR CDR3, the HTBI primer set was used. Via MiXCR, TCRdb re-called the multiplex PCR reads, giving one row per CDR3 protein. The data hold under 350,000 distinct CDR3 sequences, with about 17% observed a single time. The sequenced sample consisted of blood. Receptors were obtained from a woman aged 60-70 years with Graves' ophthalmopathy.

This clonotype was observed at least ten times. The V and J genes are TRBV13 and TRBJ1-1; a possible D gene is TRBD1 (5 bases). The CDR3 is 15 amino acids. The germline gives CDR1 PRHDT, CDR2 FYEKMQ (reference sequence). V was pared by 6 bases and J by 2 bases, with 16 bases between. The chain's CDR3 is CASREFGGANTEAFF. The CDR3 DNA sequence: TGTGCCAGCAGAGAGTTCGGGGGAGCTAACACTGAAGCTTTCTTT.

J is TRBJ2-1 and V is TRBV20-1; possibly TRBD2 for D (5 bases). The CDR3 is made up of 15 amino acids. V was pared by 2 bases and J by 0 bases, with 11 bases between. The germline gives CDR1 DFQATT, CDR2 SNEGSKA (reference sequence). CDR3 nucleotide sequence: TGCAGTGCTAGACGGACTCCCAGCTCCTACAATGAGCAGTTCTTC. Its protein is CSARRTPSSYNEQFF.

The V and J genes are TRBV6-2 or TRBV6-3 and TRBJ1-5; maybe TRBD1 (5 bases). Looked up from germline, CDR1 is MNHEY and CDR2 is SVGEGT. CDR3 length: 20 amino acids. Trimming took off 4 bases at V and 1 base at J, with 26 bases between the two ends. CDR3 sequence (DNA): TGTGCCAGCAGTTTGGTTTTAGGACATTATTCTTTAGAGAGCAATCAGCCCCAGCATTTT. Translated, it gives CASSLVLGHYSLESNQPQHF.

This clonotype was recorded many times. This sequence joins TRBV7-2 and TRBJ2-7, with TRBD2 matching 13 bases. This CDR3 comprises 19 residues. V lost 2 bases and J lost 0; bases outside the gene matches: 10. The germline CDR1 and CDR2 sequences are SGHTA and FQGNSA. The CDR3 is CASSLLWTSGRVSSYEQYF. In DNA, the CDR3 is TGTGCCAGCAGCTTACTTTGGACTAGCGGGAGAGTAAGCTCCTACGAGCAGTACTTC.

The J gene is TRBJ2-7, the V gene TRBV2; 8 bases map to TRBD1. The CDR3 runs 12 residues. With 11 bases clipped from V and 6 bases from J, the junction kept 9 bases outside the gene matches. Germline V gene data show CDR1 as SNHLY and CDR2 as FYNNEI. The CDR3 DNA reads as TGTGCCGGACAGGGACGGGAGTTCGAGCAGTACTTC. The encoded protein is CAGQGREFEQYF. Supplemented by reference TRBV2 and TRBJ2-7, the full variable domain reads EPEVTQTPSHQVTQMGQEVILRCVPISNHLYFYWYRQILGQKVEFLVSFYNNEISEKSEIFDDQFSVERPDGSNFTLKIRSTKLEDSAMYFCAGQGREFEQYFGPGTRLTVT.

This clonotype was recorded many times. V and J are TRBV7-9 and TRBJ2-1; D is unclear. V lost 5 bases, J lost 7 bases, and 9 bases lay in between. Per the germline V gene, CDR1 is SEHNR and CDR2 is FQNEAQ (reference sequence). This CDR3 is built from 12 residues. The CDR3 protein is CASSPLRNEQFF. The CDR3 DNA follows: TGTGCCAGCAGCCCGCTCCGGAATGAGCAGTTCTTC.

The chain recombines TRBV18 with TRBJ2-7, with D perhaps TRBD1 or TRBD2 (5 bases each). The CDR3 extends over 11 amino acids. Looked up from germline, CDR1 is KGHSH and CDR2 is LQKENI. Trimming pared 2 bases from V and 6 bases from J, leaving 5 bases between. CDR3 DNA sequence: TGTGCCAGCTCACCAGGGACCGAGCAGTACTTC. Protein: CASSPGTEQYF.

This clonotype was detected many times. The CDR3 sequence is CSVDYSYNEQFF. CDR3 bases: TGCAGCGTTGATTACAGTTACAATGAGCAGTTCTTC. The chain is built from TRBV29-1 and TRBJ2-1, with no clear D. Germline V gene sequence: CDR1 SQVTM, CDR2 ANQGSEA. This CDR3 contains 12 residues. Trimming took 3 bases from V and 4 from J, leaving 7 bases between them.

This chain joins TRBV9 and TRBJ2-1; 8 bases fit TRBD2. Germline CDR1 and CDR2: SGDLS and YYNGEE. Losses at the gene ends were 0 bases for V and 12 bases for J; bases not matched to a gene: 8. The CDR3 consists of 14 residues. CDR3 region: CASSVEAGGIWQFF. CDR3 DNA: TGTGCCAGCAGCGTAGAGGCGGGAGGTATTTGGCAGTTCTTC.

This clonotype was recorded at least ten times. The genes are TRBV5-1 and TRBJ1-1; D is undetermined. V dropped 2 bases and J dropped 4 bases, with 15 bases sitting between them. The CDR3 extends over 15 amino acids. Germline-derived CDR1 and CDR2 are SGHRS and YFSETQ. The DNA of the CDR3 is TGCGCCAGCAGCTTTGCAGGCGGAGGTATCACTGAAGCTTTCTTT. Protein: CASSFAGGGITEAFF.

The gene calls are TRBV20-1 and TRBJ2-7, with D possibly being TRBD2 (7 bases). The CDR3 is 15 amino acids. Germline CDR1 DFQATT, CDR2 SNEGSKA (reference sequence). V lost 6 bases to trimming and J lost 1 base, with 19 bases between them. The DNA of the CDR3 is TGCAGTGCGGGGGCCCCCCCTAGCGGTTCCTACGAGCAGTACTTC. Encoded protein: CSAGAPPSGSYEQYF.

This clonotype was counted only a few times. The gene calls are TRBV11-2 and TRBJ2-7; TRBD1 aligns across 8 bases. CDR1 and CDR2 from the germline V gene are SGHAT and FQNNGV. The CDR3 has 14 residues. Trimming took 5 bases from V and 2 from J; bases not matched to a gene: 5. The CDR3 bases are TGTGCCAGCAGCCTGGGGACAGGCCCCTACGAGCAGTACTTC. It yields the protein CASSLGTGPYEQYF.

This rearrangement joins TRBV6-1 to TRBJ1-1; 7 bases agree with TRBD1. The trim removed 5 bases at V and 0 bases at J, leaving 9 bases unmatched. The CDR3 sequence is 16 residues long. Germline V gene lookup returns CDR1 MNHNS and CDR2 SASEGT. The CDR3 here is CASSSNLGQLNTEAFF. The DNA for the CDR3 is TGTGCCAGCAGTTCCAACCTGGGACAGCTGAACACTGAAGCTTTCTTT.

V gene TRBV3-1 combines with J gene TRBJ1-2; D remains unclear. With 0 bases removed from V and 7 bases from J, the gap between germline ends came to 9 bases. The germline CDR1 and CDR2 sequences are LGHDT and YNNKEL (reference sequence). The CDR3 length is 13 residues. Here the CDR3 reads CASSQERPLGYTF. CDR3 coding DNA: TGTGCCAGCAGCCAAGAGAGGCCGCTTGGCTACACCTTC.

The sample holds many counts of this clonotype. The chain links TRBV12-3 or TRBV12-4 to TRBJ1-5, with unresolved D. CDR3 length equals 14 residues. V gave up 5 bases and J gave up 2 bases, with 10 bases separating them. In DNA, the CDR3 is TGTGCCAGCAGTGGACGGGGTGGCAATCAGCCCCAGCATTTT. Translating it yields CASSGRGGNQPQHF.

On this clonotype itself: The junction does not match germline at one end; this may be a read error. The rearrangement links TRBV4-3 to TRBJ2-5, with D maybe TRBD1 (6 bases). Germline V gene lookup returns CDR1 LGHNA and CDR2 YSLEER. This CDR3 is 15 amino acids long. The CDR3 sequence is CASSQERTVQGTQYF. The DNA for the CDR3 is TGCGCCAGCAGCCAAGAAAGGACAGTACAAGGGACCCAGTACTTC.

J is TRBJ2-7 and V is TRBV9; no clear D. Trimming removed 0 bases at V and 6 bases at J, with 10 bases between. The germline V gene has CDR1 SGDLS and CDR2 YYNGEE. The CDR3 runs to 13 residues. CDR3 coding DNA: TGTGCCAGCAGCGTAGGACCCGGATCCGAGCAGTACTTC. The encoded protein is CASSVGPGSEQYF.

This clonotype has a count of ten or more. The chain has TRBV19 and TRBJ1-1; TRBD1 aligns across 8 bases. This CDR3 has 15 amino acids. CDR1 is LNHDA and CDR2 is SQIVND in the germline V gene (reference sequence). With V trimmed by 6 bases and J by 4 bases, 10 bases remained unmatched. This chain's CDR3 is CASRIRTGPTTEAFF. The CDR3 nucleotides are TGTGCCAGTAGGATCCGGACAGGGCCGACCACTGAAGCTTTCTTT. Variable domain in full (rest from reference TRBV19 and TRBJ1-1): DGGITQSPKYLFRKEGQNVTLSCEQNLNHDAMYWYRQDPGQGLRLIYYSQIVNDFQKGDIAEGYSVSREKKESFPLTVTSAQKNPTAFYLCASRIRTGPTTEAFFGQGTRLTVV.